This T cell receptor (beta chain) was documented in a study of T cell changes during pregnancy in multiple sclerosis. The CDR3 spans 14 residues. With 4 bases removed from V and 7 bases from J, the gap between germline ends came to 19 bases. Germline-derived CDR1 and CDR2 are SQVTM and ANQGSEA. The repertoire was sequenced with immunoSEQ multiplex PCR; TCRdb's copy has only in-frame clones and lacks some. Found here are tens of thousands of clones, 80% to 95% of them singletons; the top ten hold 1.5% to 1.7%. The chain employs TRBV29-1 and TRBJ2-5, with D maybe TRBD1 (6 bases). The source of this sequence is a female donor with multiple sclerosis, enrolled in a pregnancy study. The material was peripheral blood, obtained in the first trimester of pregnancy. The CDR3 here is CSVAGALLKGTQYF. The CDR3 DNA sequence: TGCAGCGTTGCAGGGGCCCTCCTGAAAGGGACCCAGTACTTC.